The 5 T cell receptor beta chains below all came from one sample that was sequenced in a study of T cell responses to AZD1222 COVID-19 vaccine. Repertoires were generated with immunoSEQ multiplex PCR, while TCRdb's copy carries only in-frame clones and drops some. The sample consists of 90,000 to 150,000 clones, roughly 90% of them appearing once. Sequences were derived from peripheral blood, sampled 28 days after the second AZD1222 dose. Every receptor here comes from an adult who received the AZD1222 COVID-19 vaccine.

This clone was observed a single time. This sequence joins TRBV2 and TRBJ1-3; D ambiguous. The CDR3 loop spans 13 amino acids. V lost 4 bases and J lost 2, with 6 bases in between. Germline values: CDR1 SNHLY, CDR2 FYNNEI. The CDR3 here is CASSGQAGNTIYF. The DNA of the CDR3 is TGTGCCAGCAGTGGGCAGGCTGGAAACACCATATATTTT.

V is TRBV18 and J is TRBJ2-1; D unclear. The length of the CDR3 is 13 residues. Germline V gene sequence: CDR1 KGHSH, CDR2 LQKENI. Between the trimmed V and J ends, which lost 2 bases and 5 bases, there was a span of 7 bases. CDR3 residues: CASSPSENNEQFF. The CDR3 DNA reads as TGTGCCAGCTCACCATCTGAGAACAATGAGCAGTTCTTC.

The chain uses TRBV19 and TRBJ2-3; possibly TRBD1 for D (6 bases). The CDR3 sequence is 15 residues long. The V end was cut by 2 bases, the J end by 4 bases, with 13 bases between. Per the germline V gene, CDR1 is LNHDA and CDR2 is SQIVND (reference sequence). As DNA, the CDR3 is TGTGCCAGTAGTATAAGGAGGCAGGGGCCAGATACGCAGTATTTT. Translated, it gives CASSIRRQGPDTQYF.

The V gene is TRBV14, the J gene TRBJ1-2; D not certain. The germline gives CDR1 SGHDN, CDR2 FVKESK. Trimming pared 4 bases from V and 4 bases from J, leaving 10 bases between. The CDR3 sequence is 13 residues long. The CDR3 coding sequence is TGTGCCAGCAGCCCGGATCTATTCTATGGCTACACCTTC. This gives the protein CASSPDLFYGYTF.

J is TRBJ1-1 and V is TRBV27, with a tentative D call TRBD1 (5 bases). With 10 bases removed from V and 3 bases from J, the gap between germline ends came to 21 bases. The CDR3 extends over 15 amino acids. Germline V gene data show CDR1 as MNHEY and CDR2 as SMNVEV (reference sequence). The CDR3 is CATKGTPFGDTEAFF. CDR3 DNA sequence: TGTGCCACCAAAGGGACCCCATTTGGGGACACTGAAGCTTTCTTT.